This record looks at one TCR beta chain sequence and its context. The antigen is not known. This sample stems from a study of T cells in Graves' hyperthyroidism and ophthalmopathy. Study-wide results and limits: By a 13 V-J model, ophthalmopathy was set apart from stable hyperthyroidism. In the blood, most expanded thyroid clonotypes above 0.001 appeared as well.

With 7 bases removed from V and 0 bases from J, the gap between germline ends came to 16 bases. CDR1 and CDR2 from the germline V gene are MNHEY and SVGEGT. The CDR3 is 15 amino acids. RNA transcripts were the template for amplifying TCR beta CDR3 regions. The HTBI primer set served for first-round RT-PCR of the TCR CDR3. TCRdb called the multiplex PCR reads again in MiXCR, with one record for every CDR3 protein. The sample shows fewer than 750,000 distinct CDR3 sequences, 13% to 15% of them seen only once. Thyroid ultrasound and orbital computed tomography, with clinical symptoms and serum thyroxine and TRAb, informed diagnoses.

This TCR came from a woman aged 45-59 years with Graves' ophthalmopathy. The V gene is TRBV6-2 or TRBV6-3, the J gene TRBJ2-7; perhaps D is TRBD1 or TRBD2 (5 bases each). The sequencing sample was made of blood. The CDR3 reads CASNTARDLSYEQYF. In DNA form, the CDR3 reads TGTGCCAGCAACACGGCTAGGGACCTCTCCTACGAGCAGTACTTC.